These T cell receptor beta chains were read from a single sample in a study of T cell responses to AZD1222 COVID-19 vaccine. Clones were sequenced by immunoSEQ multiplex PCR, and TCRdb holds only the in-frame ones, with some missing. The sample gives approximately 110,000 clones, 80% to 90% of which show up once; 1.2% is in the top ten. The sample here was peripheral blood, taken on day 0 of AZD1222 vaccination. The receptors shown here come from an adult in good health. Each CDR3 is given with its conserved first and last residue. The D gene is left open where the match is weak. Clone size is given for some rows only: seen once, a few or many times, or a class if the clone is expanded.

j_call | d_call | v_call | cdr3_length | clone_size | cdr3_aa | cdr3_nt
TRBJ2-7 | NA | TRBV6-5 | 14 | NA | CASSWGANSYEQYF | TGTGCCAGCAGTTGGGGGGCGAACTCCTACGAGCAGTACTTC
TRBJ1-5 | NA | TRBV5-5 | 14 | NA | CASSSGTHNQPQHF | TGTGCCAGCAGCTCCGGGACCCACAATCAGCCCCAGCATTTT
TRBJ2-2 | NA | TRBV6-5 | 14 | NA | CASTRGGSTGELFF | TGTGCCAGCACCCGCGGAGGGAGCACCGGGGAGCTGTTTTTT
TRBJ2-1 | NA | TRBV6-1 | 13 | few | CASSEQQGQWQFF | TGTGCCAGCAGTGAACAACAAGGCCAATGGCAGTTCTTC
TRBJ2-3 | NA | TRBV6-2/TRBV6-3 | 14 | NA | CASSWRRGPDTQYF | TGTGCCAGCAGTTGGCGGAGAGGCCCAGATACGCAGTATTTT
TRBJ2-4 | NA | TRBV5-6 | 15 | NA | CASRSRTLAKNIQYF | TGTGCCAGCAGAAGCCGGACTTTGGCCAAAAACATTCAGTACTTC
TRBJ1-1 | NA | TRBV5-6 | 16 | NA | CASSSRGLTFDTEAFF | TGTGCCAGCAGCTCACGAGGGTTAACTTTTGACACTGAAGCTTTCTTT
TRBJ1-1 | NA | TRBV6-1 | 16 | NA | CASSEAGGALNTEAFF | TGTGCCAGCAGTGAAGCTGGGGGGGCCTTGAACACTGAAGCTTTCTTT
TRBJ1-5 | NA | TRBV4-2 | 16 | NA | CASSQVEGRSNQPQHF | TGTGCCAGCAGCCAAGTCGAGGGTCGAAGCAATCAGCCCCAGCATTTT
TRBJ2-1 | TRBD2 | TRBV19 | 17 | few | CASSIDSGGGGYNEQFF | TGTGCCAGTAGTATAGATAGCGGGGGGGGCGGTTACAATGAGCAGTTCTTC
TRBJ1-5 | NA | TRBV7-9 | 18 | NA | CASSLAHGSTGHNQPQHF | TGTGCCAGCAGCTTAGCGCATGGGTCAACAGGACACAATCAGCCCCAGCATTTT
TRBJ2-5 | NA | TRBV3-1/TRBV3-2 | 15 | NA | CASSQDAGDQETQYF | TGTGCCAGCAGCCAAGATGCCGGCGACCAAGAGACCCAGTACTTC
TRBJ2-1 | NA | TRBV5-4 | 17 | NA | CASSLVSTPRNYNEQFF | TGTGCCAGCAGCCTTGTCTCTACCCCAAGAAACTACAATGAGCAGTTCTTC
TRBJ2-7 | NA | TRBV7-7 | 13 | NA | CASSPQIRAEQYF | TGTGCCAGCAGCCCTCAGATACGGGCCGAGCAGTACTTC
TRBJ2-7 | TRBD2 | TRBV28 | 14 | NA | CASRPGLAGYEQYF | TGTGCCAGCAGGCCGGGACTAGCGGGCTACGAGCAGTACTTC
TRBJ2-7 | NA | TRBV25-1 | 11 | NA | CASRLGREQYF | TGTGCCAGCAGACTGGGGCGCGAGCAGTACTTC
TRBJ2-1 | NA | TRBV10-3 | 12 | few | CAISPDSNEQFF | TGTGCCATCAGCCCGGACAGCAATGAGCAGTTCTTC
TRBJ1-5 | NA | TRBV19 | 16 | NA | CASSALGGHDNQPQHF | TGTGCCAGTAGCGCCCTTGGGGGGCATGACAATCAGCCCCAGCATTTT
TRBJ2-2 | NA | TRBV6-5 | 14 | NA | CASRGVRLTGELFF | TGTGCCAGCCGCGGGGTCAGGCTAACCGGGGAGCTGTTTTTT
TRBJ2-5 | TRBD2 | TRBV4-3 | 16 | NA | CASSQEYSGGYVAQYF | TGCGCCAGCAGCCAAGAGTATAGCGGGGGGTACGTGGCCCAGTACTTC
TRBJ1-1 | TRBD1 | TRBV10-3 | 14 | once | CAISVPGGEGKAFF | TGTGCCATCAGTGTCCCAGGGGGGGAAGGGAAAGCTTTCTTT
TRBJ1-4 | NA | TRBV11-1 | 13 | NA | CASSLGGGEKLFF | TGTGCCAGCAGCCTCGGCGGGGGTGAAAAACTGTTTTTT
TRBJ2-5 | NA | TRBV2 | 15 | NA | CASSEDRLSQETQYF | TGTGCCAGCAGTGAAGATAGACTGTCCCAAGAGACCCAGTACTTC
TRBJ1-1 | NA | TRBV7-9 | 14 | NA | CASSLDSPNTEAFF | TGTGCCAGCAGCTTGGACAGTCCGAACACTGAAGCTTTCTTT
TRBJ1-1 | NA | TRBV3-1/TRBV3-2 | 11 | NA | CASSQDSETFF | TGTGCCAGCAGCCAGGACTCAGAAACTTTCTTT
TRBJ2-3 | TRBD2 | TRBV2 | 17 | NA | CASSPDRLAQSTDTQYF | TGTGCCAGCAGTCCCGACCGACTAGCCCAAAGCACAGATACGCAGTATTTT
TRBJ1-1 | NA | TRBV7-9 | 15 | NA | CASSPRVQRNTEAFF | TGTGCCAGCAGCCCCCGAGTGCAACGGAACACTGAAGCTTTCTTT
TRBJ2-7 | TRBD1 | TRBV29-1 | 13 | NA | CSVGQGPSYEQYF | TGCAGCGTAGGACAGGGCCCCTCCTACGAGCAGTACTTC
TRBJ2-1 | TRBD2 | TRBV7-8 | 15 | NA | CASSSSDVGTREQFF | TGTGCCAGCAGCTCCTCGGACGTCGGGACTAGGGAGCAGTTCTTC
TRBJ1-2 | NA | TRBV5-5 | 15 | NA | CASSKNRVPNYGYTF | TGTGCCAGCAGCAAGAACAGGGTTCCTAACTATGGCTACACCTTC
TRBJ2-3 | TRBD1 | TRBV5-4 | 16 | NA | CASSLVTGANTDTQYF | TGTGCCAGCAGCTTGGTAACAGGGGCGAACACAGATACGCAGTATTTT
TRBJ1-3 | NA | TRBV27 | 13 | few | CASSPRSGNTIYF | TGTGCCAGCAGTCCCCGGAGTGGAAACACCATATATTTT
TRBJ2-5 | NA | TRBV6-5 | 14 | NA | CASSHRGGRETQYF | TGTGCCAGCAGCCACAGGGGAGGGCGAGAGACCCAGTACTTC
TRBJ2-1 | NA | TRBV15 | 13 | NA | CATSRDLANEQFF | TGTGCCACCAGCAGAGATCTGGCCAATGAGCAGTTCTTC
TRBJ1-6 | NA | TRBV20-1 | 13 | NA | CSASSTSDSPLHF | TGCAGTGCTAGTTCGACCTCGGATTCACCCCTCCACTTT
TRBJ2-7 | NA | TRBV27 | 16 | few | CASSSIGGFGYYEQYF | TGTGCCAGCAGTTCCATCGGGGGCTTCGGGTATTACGAGCAGTACTTC
TRBJ1-2 | TRBD1 | TRBV3-1/TRBV3-2 | 13 | NA | CASSRDRGVGYTF | TGTGCCAGCAGCCGGGACAGGGGAGTGGGCTACACCTTC
TRBJ1-1 | NA | TRBV30 | 14 | NA | CAWRSGQSNAEAFF | TGTGCCTGGAGGTCTGGACAGAGTAACGCTGAAGCTTTCTTT
TRBJ2-7 | TRBD2 | TRBV3-1/TRBV3-2 | 13 | NA | CASSPAGFYEQYF | TGTGCCAGCAGCCCAGCGGGATTCTACGAGCAGTACTTC
TRBJ1-1 | NA | TRBV6-9 | 14 | NA | CASPDRRINTEAFF | TGTGCCAGTCCCGACCGACGGATTAACACTGAAGCTTTCTTT
TRBJ2-5 | NA | TRBV21-1 | 16 | NA | CASSKDYIHPEGTQYF | TGTGCCAGCAGCAAAGATTACATCCACCCGGAGGGGACCCAGTACTTC
TRBJ1-3 | NA | TRBV2 | 14 | NA | CASDGLGSGNTIYF | TGTGCCAGCGACGGGCTGGGATCTGGAAACACCATATATTTT
TRBJ1-5 | TRBD1 | TRBV6-6 | 16 | NA | CASSLTRGISNQPQHF | TGTGCCAGCAGTTTAACCAGGGGGATAAGCAATCAGCCCCAGCATTTT
TRBJ2-1 | TRBD2 | TRBV4-1 | 15 | NA | CASSHGLAVYNEQFF | TGCGCCAGCAGCCATGGACTAGCGGTCTACAATGAGCAGTTCTTC